One sample yielded the 5 T cell receptor beta chains listed below, sequenced in a study of read filtering for tumor transcriptome and immune sequencing (dated by TCRdb to 2019 to 2021). Sequencing was carried out with an Illumina HiSeq 4000. TCR libraries were constructed from 400 ng RNA using the Immunoverse kit, and molecular barcoded adaptors covering alpha/delta and beta/gamma chains were employed. The public reads were reprocessed in TCRdb via fastp at Q25 and MiXCR, keeping in-frame beta chains. Identical CDR3 proteins give one entry, which carries the most common genes and DNA. This sample comprises around 31,000 distinct CDR3 sequences, around 18% of them detected only once. 16% of the sample is in the top ten clones. Sample: a population of CD138-negative cells sorted from bone marrow. The cell subset or site label of this sample denotes: bone marrow mononuclear cells depleted of CD138+ plasma/myeloma cells by negative magnetic selection. The receptors derive from a donor aged 40 or older with multiple myeloma.

This clonotype was recorded many times. V usage is TRBV5-5 and J usage is TRBJ1-6, with 10 bases identical to TRBD1. The V segment lost 1 base and the J segment 6 bases; nucleotides outside the gene matches: 4. The V gene's germline CDR1 is SGHKS and CDR2 YYEKEE (reference sequence). The CDR3 loop spans 16 amino acids. The CDR3 is CASSLRGQGFNSPLHF. The CDR3 region has the DNA TGTGCCAGCAGCTTGAGGGGACAGGGGTTTAATTCACCCCTCCACTTT.

Comments on this clonotype: The conserved final phenylalanine or tryptophan is absent from the CDR3, which likely points to a read error. The J gene is TRBJ1-5, the V gene TRBV6-1; D is possibly TRBD1 (6 bases). The length of the CDR3 is 14 residues. Trimming stripped 6 bases from V and 4 bases from J, with 13 bases between. Germline loops: CDR1 MNHNS, CDR2 SASEGT. The CDR3 here is CASSDRWGNQPQHS. CDR3 nucleotides: TGTGCCAGCAGCGACAGGTGGGGAAATCAGCCCCAGCATTCT.

This clonotype was counted many times. At one boundary the junction diverges from the germline segment, which might be a read error. The V and J genes are TRBV7-7 and TRBJ2-2, with unresolved D. CDR1 and CDR2 from the germline V gene are SSHAT and FNYEAQ (reference sequence). The CDR3 totals 12 residues. The CDR3 region is CASSTPHGELFF. As DNA, the CDR3 is TGTGCTAGCAGCACCCCCCACGGGGAGCTGTTTTTT.

This clonotype was seen ten or more times. The chain recombines TRBV12-3 or TRBV12-4 with TRBJ2-2, with 7 bases fitting TRBD1. This CDR3 comprises 14 residues. The V gene end was trimmed by 1 base and the J gene end by 5 bases; junction bases not matched to a gene: 1. The CDR3 is CASSLVTGTGELFF. CDR3 nucleotides: TGTGCCAGCAGTTTAGTGACAGGGACCGGGGAGCTGTTTTTT.

This clonotype was recorded many times. The chain uses TRBV20-1 and TRBJ2-7; no clear D gene. Trimming cost V 3 bases and J 6 bases, with 15 bases left between them. The CDR3 is 13 residues long. The V gene's germline CDR1 is DFQATT and CDR2 SNEGSKA (reference sequence). CDR3 bases: TGCAGTGCTAGGCCCGGGCCCATGGGCGAGCAGTACTTC. This gives the protein CSARPGPMGEQYF.